These T cell receptor beta chains were read from a single sample in a study of control samples from healthy donors and cancer patients. The method was immunoSEQ multiplex PCR; TCRdb's version includes in-frame clones alone and lacks a portion of them. The sample records 150,000 to 200,000 clones, roughly 91% being singletons. What was sequenced was blood. The receptor set was obtained from a woman in her 30s in good health. CDR3s include the opening cysteine and the closing phenylalanine or tryptophan. D genes are given only for firm matches. Expanded clones are given a class, and other clones once, few, many or no size at all.

D gene: NA; V gene: TRBV6-2/TRBV6-3; J gene: TRBJ2-4; clone size: NA; CDR3 protein: CASSYGGIAKNIQYF; CDR3 DNA: TGTGCCAGCAGTTACGGGGGGATAGCCAAAAACATTCAGTACTTC
D gene: TRBD1; V gene: TRBV6-5; J gene: TRBJ1-1; clone size: NA; CDR3 protein: CASSSGQGGTEAFF; CDR3 DNA: TGTGCCAGCAGTTCCGGACAGGGCGGGACTGAAGCTTTCTTT
D gene: TRBD1; V gene: TRBV2; J gene: TRBJ1-2; clone size: NA; CDR3 protein: CASEGQGLDGYTF; CDR3 DNA: TGTGCCAGCGAGGGACAGGGGCTTGATGGCTACACCTTC
D gene: NA; V gene: TRBV6-2/TRBV6-3; J gene: TRBJ1-1; clone size: few; CDR3 protein: CASSYMAWTEAFF; CDR3 DNA: TGTGCCAGCAGTTACATGGCGTGGACTGAAGCTTTCTTT
D gene: TRBD1; V gene: TRBV2; J gene: TRBJ2-7; clone size: NA; CDR3 protein: CASREDRGSYEQYF; CDR3 DNA: TGTGCCAGCAGGGAGGACAGGGGCTCCTACGAGCAGTACTTC
D gene: NA; V gene: TRBV18; J gene: TRBJ2-7; clone size: NA; CDR3 protein: CASSSTSYYEQYF; CDR3 DNA: TGTGCCAGCTCATCGACATCTTACTACGAGCAGTACTTC
D gene: TRBD1; V gene: TRBV27; J gene: TRBJ1-4; clone size: NA; CDR3 protein: CASRQGADEKLFF; CDR3 DNA: TGTGCCAGCAGACAGGGGGCAGATGAAAAACTGTTTTTT
D gene: NA; V gene: TRBV6-1; J gene: TRBJ1-1; clone size: few; CDR3 protein: CASSEGTVYTEAFF; CDR3 DNA: TGTGCCAGCAGTGAAGGGACAGTTTACACTGAAGCTTTCTTT
D gene: NA; V gene: TRBV9; J gene: TRBJ2-6; clone size: NA; CDR3 protein: CASSVGASGANVLTF; CDR3 DNA: TGTGCCAGCAGCGTAGGGGCATCTGGGGCCAACGTCCTGACTTTC
D gene: TRBD1; V gene: TRBV5-1; J gene: TRBJ1-1; clone size: NA; CDR3 protein: CASSRGQGAEAFF; CDR3 DNA: TGCGCCAGCAGCCGTGGACAGGGGGCTGAAGCTTTCTTT
D gene: TRBD2; V gene: TRBV10-3; J gene: TRBJ2-1; clone size: NA; CDR3 protein: CAISGTSNEQFF; CDR3 DNA: TGTGCCATCAGTGGGACTAGCAATGAGCAGTTCTTC
D gene: NA; V gene: TRBV6-2/TRBV6-3; J gene: TRBJ2-1; clone size: NA; CDR3 protein: CASSYSPGVSYNEQFF; CDR3 DNA: TGTGCCAGCAGTTACTCGCCGGGAGTAAGTTACAATGAGCAGTTCTTC
D gene: TRBD2; V gene: TRBV9; J gene: TRBJ2-3; clone size: NA; CDR3 protein: CASSPGTSGDTDTQYF; CDR3 DNA: TGTGCCAGCAGCCCAGGGACTAGCGGGGACACAGATACGCAGTATTTT
D gene: NA; V gene: TRBV19; J gene: TRBJ1-1; clone size: NA; CDR3 protein: CASSVQGLNTEAFF; CDR3 DNA: TGTGCCAGTAGCGTACAGGGACTGAACACTGAAGCTTTCTTT
D gene: TRBD2; V gene: TRBV28; J gene: TRBJ2-3; clone size: NA; CDR3 protein: CASNSGTSGGTDTQYF; CDR3 DNA: TGTGCCAGCAATTCCGGGACTAGCGGGGGCACAGATACGCAGTATTTT
D gene: TRBD1; V gene: TRBV5-5; J gene: TRBJ2-1; clone size: once; CDR3 protein: CASSNGTGSYNEQFF; CDR3 DNA: TGTGCCAGCAGCAACGGGACAGGGTCCTACAATGAGCAGTTCTTC
D gene: TRBD1; V gene: TRBV19; J gene: TRBJ1-2; clone size: few; CDR3 protein: CASSMFGDRSEYGYTF; CDR3 DNA: TGTGCCAGTAGTATGTTCGGGGACAGGTCCGAATATGGCTACACCTTC
D gene: NA; V gene: TRBV28; J gene: TRBJ1-5; clone size: NA; CDR3 protein: CASSLARGLRQPQHF; CDR3 DNA: TGTGCCAGCAGTTTAGCCAGGGGTTTGCGACAGCCCCAGCATTTT
D gene: NA; V gene: TRBV28; J gene: TRBJ2-2; clone size: NA; CDR3 protein: CASSFPSGELFF; CDR3 DNA: TGTGCCAGCAGTTTTCCTTCCGGGGAGCTGTTTTTT
D gene: NA; V gene: TRBV4-3; J gene: TRBJ1-5; clone size: NA; CDR3 protein: CASSVQVYQQPQHF; CDR3 DNA: TGCGCCAGCAGCGTACAGGTATATCAGCAGCCCCAGCATTTT
D gene: NA; V gene: TRBV12-3/TRBV12-4; J gene: TRBJ1-1; clone size: once; CDR3 protein: CASSDRQTEAFF; CDR3 DNA: TGTGCCAGCAGCGATCGACAGACTGAAGCTTTCTTT
D gene: NA; V gene: TRBV18; J gene: TRBJ1-1; clone size: once; CDR3 protein: CASSTRTEAFF; CDR3 DNA: TGTGCCAGCTCGACCAGAACTGAAGCTTTCTTT
D gene: TRBD2; V gene: TRBV5-1; J gene: TRBJ2-5; clone size: NA; CDR3 protein: CASSLEPVAGGLQETQYF; CDR3 DNA: TGCGCCAGCAGCTTGGAGCCCGTAGCGGGGGGCCTCCAAGAGACCCAGTACTTC
D gene: NA; V gene: TRBV5-8; J gene: TRBJ2-1; clone size: NA; CDR3 protein: CASSFSGSSYNEQFF; CDR3 DNA: TGTGCCAGCAGCTTTTCCGGGAGCTCCTACAATGAGCAGTTCTTC
D gene: NA; V gene: TRBV5-6; J gene: TRBJ1-1; clone size: NA; CDR3 protein: CASTPRTAVNTEAFF; CDR3 DNA: TGTGCCAGCACTCCAAGGACAGCAGTGAACACTGAAGCTTTCTTT